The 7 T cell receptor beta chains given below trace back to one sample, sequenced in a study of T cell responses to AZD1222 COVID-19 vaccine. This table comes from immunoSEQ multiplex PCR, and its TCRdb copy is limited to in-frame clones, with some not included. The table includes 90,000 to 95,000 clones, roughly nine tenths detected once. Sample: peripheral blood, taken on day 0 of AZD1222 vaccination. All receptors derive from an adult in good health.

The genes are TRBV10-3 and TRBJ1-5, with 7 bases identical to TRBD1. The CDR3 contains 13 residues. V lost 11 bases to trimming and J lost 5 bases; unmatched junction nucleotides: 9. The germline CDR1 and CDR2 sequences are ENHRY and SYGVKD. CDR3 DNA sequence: TGTGCCCCTCGGGCAGGGGGTTATCAGCCCCAGCATTTT. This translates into CAPRAGGYQPQHF.

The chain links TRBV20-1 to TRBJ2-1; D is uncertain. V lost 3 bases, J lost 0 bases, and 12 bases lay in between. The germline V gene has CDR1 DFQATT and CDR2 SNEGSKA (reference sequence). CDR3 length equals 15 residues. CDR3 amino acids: CSASRLARSYNEQFF. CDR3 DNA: TGCAGTGCTAGTCGGCTTGCTCGCTCCTACAATGAGCAGTTCTTC.

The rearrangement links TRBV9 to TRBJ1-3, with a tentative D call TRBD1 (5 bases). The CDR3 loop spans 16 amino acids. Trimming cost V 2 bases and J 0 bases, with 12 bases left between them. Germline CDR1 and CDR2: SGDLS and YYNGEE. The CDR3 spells CASSVQGARSGNTIYF. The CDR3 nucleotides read TGTGCCAGCAGCGTCCAAGGGGCCCGCTCTGGAAACACCATATATTTT.

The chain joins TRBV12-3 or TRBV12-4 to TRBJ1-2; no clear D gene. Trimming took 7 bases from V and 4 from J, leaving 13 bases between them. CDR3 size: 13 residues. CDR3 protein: CASTSGRVYGYTF. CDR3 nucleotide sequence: TGTGCCAGCACCTCCGGTCGCGTCTATGGCTACACCTTC.

CDR3 protein: CASSTQTGPSYGYTF. The CDR3 bases are TGCGCCAGCAGCACTCAAACAGGGCCCAGCTATGGCTACACCTTC. The chain joins TRBV5-1 to TRBJ1-2; D perhaps matches TRBD1 (6 bases). The CDR3 has 15 residues. V lost 4 bases to trimming and J lost 4 bases, with 17 bases between them. Per the germline V gene, CDR1 is SGHRS and CDR2 is YFSETQ.

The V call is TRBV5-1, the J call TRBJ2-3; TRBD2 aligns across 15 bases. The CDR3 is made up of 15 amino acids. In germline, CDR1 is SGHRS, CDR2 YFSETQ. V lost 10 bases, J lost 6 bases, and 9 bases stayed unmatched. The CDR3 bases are TGCGCCTCCAATGGACTAGCGGGGGGGTCGGATACGCAGTATTTT. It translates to CASNGLAGGSDTQYF.

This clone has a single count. The CDR3 loop is CASSYGRFASVNEQYF. The CDR3 bases are TGTGCCAGCAGTTACGGCCGGTTTGCGTCCGTTAACGAGCAGTACTTC. This sequence joins TRBV6-5 and TRBJ2-7; D is ambiguous. The germline V and J ends were trimmed by 2 bases and 5 bases, with 19 bases remaining between them. The CDR3 consists of 16 residues. The germline V gene has CDR1 MNHEY and CDR2 SVGAGI.